This section outlines one TCR beta chain sequence together with its context. The sample belongs to a study of blood T cell repertoires in COVID-19. Overall study context: Samples of COVID-19 (acute and convalescent) were obtained from the United States, Italy and Spain.

The CDR3 covers 15 residues. The germline V gene has CDR1 SGHRS and CDR2 YFSETQ. The J segment lost 5 bases and the V segment lost 1 base, leaving 5 bases of the junction unmatched. Original processing methods: It was from reference gene primer amplification that nucleated cell counts were estimated. Produced via immunoSEQ multiplex PCR; TCRdb's table is partial and in-frame only. The V and J calls and clone size were taken over from that table, and D and trimming were inferred from the DNA. The data hold some 160,000 clones, with around 90% observed a single time. The chain couples TRBV5-1 to TRBJ1-4, with 7 bases identical to TRBD1. Material: peripheral blood. This clonotype was obtained from a man between 60 and 75 years old with acute or convalescent COVID-19. For the CDR3, the DNA is TGCGCCAGCAGCTTGTCAGGGACAGTGAATGAAAAACTGTTTTTT. Translation gives CASSLSGTVNEKLFF.